A single sample is the source of the 27 T cell receptor beta chains below, sequenced in a study of vaccination and CD4 T cells after COVID-19. These receptors lack a known antigen. The treatment is: approximately nine-day PBMC culture with coronavirus spike peptide pools or control peptides (ViraFEST assay). Gathered ahead of the COVID-19 pandemic (2011-2018) were the CD4+ T cells of the unexposed donor. Sequenced with the Oncomine TCR Beta short-read assay was DNA taken from cultured CD4+ T cells. TCRdb called the PCR reads again in MiXCR, with one record for every CDR3 protein. The table shows 8,000 to 9,000 distinct CDR3 sequences, with roughly 49% occurring only once. The sample consisted of CD4+ T cells from blood, cultured in vitro. The origin of the receptors is a human donor in good health.

V gene TRBV29-1 combines with J gene TRBJ2-3, with 8 bases that match TRBD2. The CDR3 extends over 15 amino acids. Germline V gives CDR1 SQVTM, CDR2 ANQGSEA. The junction had 6 bases not matched to a gene; V was cut back by 3 bases and J by 1 base. The CDR3 is CSVDRSGGRTDTQYF. The DNA of the CDR3 is TGCAGCGTTGATCGGAGCGGGGGTCGCACAGATACGCAGTATTTT.

This chain connects TRBV19 to TRBJ2-5, with D perhaps TRBD2 (6 bases). CDR1 LNHDA and CDR2 SQIVND come from the germline V gene (reference sequence). The V end lost 1 base, the J end lost 5 bases, and 17 bases lay between the germline ends. CDR3 length: 16 residues. The CDR3 reads CASSIGGDGSGETQYF. CDR3 bases: TGTGCCAGTAGTATAGGGGGTGACGGGAGTGGCGAGACCCAGTACTTC.

The chain links TRBV2 to TRBJ1-1; D uncertain. Trimming cost V 6 bases and J 1 base, with 12 bases left between them. CDR1 SNHLY and CDR2 FYNNEI come from the germline V gene. CDR3 length equals 14 residues. The CDR3 bases are TGTGCCAGCAGGGGAGTAGCTTCGAACACTGAAGCTTTCTTT. Protein: CASRGVASNTEAFF.

This chain uses TRBV6-8 with TRBJ2-7; 7 bases match TRBD1. Trimming took 9 bases from V and 3 from J; bases not matched to a gene: 5. CDR3 size: 12 residues. The germline V gene has CDR1 MNHGY and CDR2 SAAAGT. This chain's CDR3 is CARGQVSYEQYF. As DNA, the CDR3 is TGTGCCAGAGGACAGGTAAGCTACGAGCAGTACTTC.

This chain links TRBV6-1 with TRBJ2-7; 12 nucleotides match TRBD2. V dropped 8 bases and J dropped 4; count of bases not matched to a gene: 6. Germline V CDR1 and CDR2: MNHNS, SASEGT. This CDR3 is 14 amino acids long. In DNA form, the CDR3 reads TGTGCCAGCCTAGCGGGAGGGCCGGGGTACGAGCAGTACTTC. Translated, it gives CASLAGGPGYEQYF.

The J gene is TRBJ2-5, the V gene TRBV20-1; 11 nucleotides align to TRBD2. The CDR3 has 16 residues. Trimming removed 2 bases from V and 3 bases from J; junction bases left unmatched: 8. Per the germline V gene, CDR1 is DFQATT and CDR2 is SNEGSKA (reference sequence). CDR3 amino acids: CSARPDLGLAEETQYF. Written as DNA, the CDR3 is TGCAGTGCTAGACCTGATTTGGGACTAGCGGAAGAGACCCAGTACTTC.

The CDR3 bases are TGTGCCAGCAGCTTAGACGGGACAGGGGGTCAGCCCCAGCATTTT. Protein: CASSLDGTGGQPQHF. The rearrangement joins TRBV7-8 to TRBJ1-5; 11 nucleotides match TRBD1. There are 15 residues in the CDR3. V was clipped by 1 base and J by 6 bases; unmatched bases: 2. CDR1 and CDR2 from the germline V gene are SGHVS and FQNEAQ.

The chain recombines TRBV7-9 with TRBJ1-4; 8 bases align to TRBD1. V dropped 4 bases and J dropped 7; count of bases not matched to a gene: 8. CDR1 is SEHNR and CDR2 is FQNEAQ in the germline V gene (reference sequence). The CDR3 has 15 residues. The CDR3 protein is CASSSARGQSEKLFF. As DNA, the CDR3 is TGTGCCAGCAGCTCGGCCAGGGGGCAGAGTGAAAAACTGTTTTTT.

The chain carries TRBV19 and TRBJ2-7; a possible D gene is TRBD1 (5 bases). V lost 1 base and J 3 bases, leaving 7 bases between the germline ends. CDR1 and CDR2 (germline): LNHDA, SQIVND (reference sequence). This CDR3 region has 13 residues. Written as DNA, the CDR3 is TGTGCCAGTAGTATAGGGCAGGGCTACGAGCAGTACTTC. Protein sequence: CASSIGQGYEQYF.

The chain combines TRBV2 with TRBJ2-7; D uncertain. The CDR3 runs 12 residues. Deletions cut 1 base from V and 6 bases from J, with 7 bases between. Germline CDR1 SNHLY, CDR2 FYNNEI. The CDR3 sequence is CASSEGPVEQYF. The CDR3 nucleotides read TGTGCCAGCAGTGAAGGGCCAGTCGAGCAGTACTTC.

This chain joins TRBV6-2 or TRBV6-3 and TRBJ1-2; D uncertain. Germline V CDR1 and CDR2: MNHEY, SVGEGT. V was trimmed by 2 bases and J by 0 bases, leaving 4 bases between them. CDR3 length: 13 residues. Here the CDR3 DNA reads TGTGCCAGCAGTTACGCCTCTAACTATGGCTACACCTTC. It encodes CASSYASNYGYTF.

A few counts support this clonotype. This sequence joins TRBV18 and TRBJ2-5; 12 bases agree with TRBD2. The junction had 7 bases not matched to a gene; V was cut back by 4 bases and J by 1 base. Germline V gene data show CDR1 as KGHSH and CDR2 as LQKENI. The CDR3 length is 17 residues. CDR3 sequence: CASSRSTSGGTQETQYF. In nucleotides, the CDR3 is TGTGCCAGCTCACGGTCCACTAGCGGGGGGACCCAAGAGACCCAGTACTTC.

The J gene is TRBJ2-3, the V gene TRBV5-4; D unresolved. V dropped 2 bases and J dropped 7 bases, with 8 bases sitting between them. This CDR3 contains 12 residues. The germline V gene encodes CDR1 SGHNT and CDR2 YYREEE (reference sequence). The CDR3 loop is CASSFSRNTQYF. As DNA, the CDR3 is TGTGCCAGCAGCTTCTCTAGGAATACGCAGTATTTT.

V is TRBV28 and J is TRBJ2-7; 13 bases are a match to TRBD2. This CDR3 is built from 16 residues. V gave up 5 bases and J gave up 12 bases; unmatched junction bases: 16. Per germline, CDR1 MDHEN and CDR2 SYDVKM. CDR3 in amino acids: CASSPRKLAGGLGWYF. The CDR3 DNA reads as TGTGCCAGCAGTCCTCGCAAACTAGCGGGGGGGCTGGGATGGTACTTC.

This clonotype was seen a few times. The J gene is TRBJ2-7, the V gene TRBV6-5, with D hard to call. The CDR3 is 15 amino acids. V lost 4 bases and J lost 3, with 16 bases in between. Germline V gene sequence: CDR1 MNHEY, CDR2 SVGAGI. The CDR3: CASSSLESSYYEQYF. The CDR3 nucleotides are TGTGCCAGCAGTTCCTTGGAGTCAAGTTACTACGAGCAGTACTTC.

The chain couples TRBV24-1 to TRBJ2-3; tentatively, D is TRBD1 (6 bases). The germline V gene encodes CDR1 KGHDR and CDR2 SFDVKD. The CDR3 contains 17 residues. V was cut by 7 bases and J by 4 bases, with 23 bases left in between. CDR3 sequence reads: CATSYSRQEVRADTQYF. The CDR3 region has the DNA TGTGCCACCAGCTATTCCCGACAGGAGGTAAGGGCAGATACGCAGTATTTT.

A few counts support this clonotype. This chain uses TRBV11-3 with TRBJ2-7, with D maybe TRBD2 (5 bases). Per the germline V gene, CDR1 is SGHNT and CDR2 is YENEEA. The V end lost 1 base, the J end lost 7 bases, and 11 bases lay between the germline ends. The CDR3 consists of 13 residues. For the CDR3, the DNA is TGTGCCAGCAGCTTAGGGACGGGCGGGGAGCAGTACTTC. Protein: CASSLGTGGEQYF.

The chain uses TRBV27 and TRBJ2-7, with 8 bases matching TRBD1. The CDR3 runs to 15 residues. The V segment lost 3 bases and the J segment 3 bases; nucleotides outside the gene matches: 7. Looked up from germline, CDR1 is MNHEY and CDR2 is SMNVEV (reference sequence). This chain's CDR3 is CASSFGQGAFYEQYF. The CDR3 DNA reads TGTGCCAGCAGTTTTGGTCAGGGGGCGTTCTACGAGCAGTACTTC.

The CDR3 is CASSLRAGGLGYTF. DNA of the CDR3: TGTGCCAGCAGCCTACGCGCAGGGGGCCTTGGCTACACCTTC. The chain is built from TRBV5-6 and TRBJ1-2; TRBD1 agrees at 8 bases. The CDR3 has 14 residues. Germline loops: CDR1 SGHDT, CDR2 YYEEEE. The J segment lost 7 bases and the V segment lost 4 bases, leaving 9 bases of the junction unmatched.

This clonotype was seen more than once but under ten times. The chain is built from TRBV7-8 and TRBJ2-3; D unclear. Germline V gene data show CDR1 as SGHVS and CDR2 as FQNEAQ. The CDR3 totals 15 residues. The germline V and J ends were trimmed by 5 bases and 5 bases, with 17 bases remaining between them. The CDR3 spells CASSRTVVEGDTQYF. The CDR3 DNA sequence: TGTGCCAGCAGCCGTACAGTGGTGGAAGGAGATACGCAGTATTTT.

The CDR3 protein is CSARVPASGRGAQYF. The DNA of the CDR3 is TGCAGTGCTAGAGTCCCAGCTAGCGGGAGGGGGGCGCAGTATTTT. The rearrangement uses TRBV20-1 and TRBJ2-3, with 12 bases fitting TRBD2. The length of the CDR3 is 15 residues. Germline CDR1 is DFQATT and CDR2 is SNEGSKA (reference sequence). The V gene end was trimmed by 1 base and the J gene end by 10 bases; junction bases not matched to a gene: 9.

This clonotype was seen once. At one of its ends the junction is not consistent with the germline gene, which may arise from a read error. CDR3 residues: CSALPGLGVKSIQYF. The CDR3 DNA sequence: TGCAGTGCTCTCCCGGGACTAGGGGTGAAAAGCATTCAGTACTTC. The J gene is TRBJ2-4, the V gene TRBV20-1; TRBD2 agrees at 8 bases. This CDR3 has 15 amino acids. Per germline, CDR1 DFQATT and CDR2 SNEGSKA (reference sequence).

The rearrangement links TRBV15 to TRBJ2-7, with D hard to call. V was clipped by 1 base and J by 4 bases, with 11 bases between them. The CDR3 sequence is 14 residues long. Germline lookup yields CDR1 LNHNV and CDR2 YYDKDF (reference sequence). The CDR3 bases are TGTGCCACCAGCAGAGCATTCAGTACTTACGAGCAGTACTTC. It translates to CATSRAFSTYEQYF.

V and J are TRBV7-6 and TRBJ2-3, with D hard to call. Germline loops: CDR1 SGHVS, CDR2 FNYEAQ. V was pared by 4 bases and J by 5 bases, with 13 bases between. There are 14 residues in the CDR3. The CDR3 is CASSSSRAVDTQYF. The CDR3 DNA sequence: TGTGCCAGCAGCTCCTCCCGGGCGGTAGATACGCAGTATTTT.

The chain uses TRBV20-1 and TRBJ2-3; 8 bases match TRBD2. The trim removed 3 bases at V and 3 bases at J, leaving 5 bases unmatched. The CDR3 extends over 14 amino acids. Germline V gene data show CDR1 as DFQATT and CDR2 as SNEGSKA (reference sequence). Written as DNA, the CDR3 is TGCAGTGCTAGGATTAGCGGGATAACAGATACGCAGTATTTT. Translation gives CSARISGITDTQYF.

This chain links TRBV20-1 with TRBJ1-3, with a tentative D call TRBD1 (6 bases). Germline CDR1 and CDR2: DFQATT and SNEGSKA (reference sequence). The CDR3 contains 17 residues. The V gene lost 1 base and the J gene lost 0 bases, with 16 bases spanning the gap. The CDR3 protein is CSARAVGQGYSGNTIYF. The CDR3 DNA is TGCAGTGCTAGAGCCGTCGGGCAGGGGTACTCTGGAAACACCATATATTTT.

This clonotype was seen a handful of times. V usage is TRBV20-1 and J usage is TRBJ1-2; D remains unclear. This CDR3 has 13 residues. Between the trimmed V and J ends, which lost 2 bases and 0 bases, there was a span of 7 bases. CDR1 DFQATT and CDR2 SNEGSKA come from the germline V gene (reference sequence). The CDR3 DNA sequence: TGCAGTGCTAGATACAGAACTAACTATGGCTACACCTTC. Amino acids: CSARYRTNYGYTF.